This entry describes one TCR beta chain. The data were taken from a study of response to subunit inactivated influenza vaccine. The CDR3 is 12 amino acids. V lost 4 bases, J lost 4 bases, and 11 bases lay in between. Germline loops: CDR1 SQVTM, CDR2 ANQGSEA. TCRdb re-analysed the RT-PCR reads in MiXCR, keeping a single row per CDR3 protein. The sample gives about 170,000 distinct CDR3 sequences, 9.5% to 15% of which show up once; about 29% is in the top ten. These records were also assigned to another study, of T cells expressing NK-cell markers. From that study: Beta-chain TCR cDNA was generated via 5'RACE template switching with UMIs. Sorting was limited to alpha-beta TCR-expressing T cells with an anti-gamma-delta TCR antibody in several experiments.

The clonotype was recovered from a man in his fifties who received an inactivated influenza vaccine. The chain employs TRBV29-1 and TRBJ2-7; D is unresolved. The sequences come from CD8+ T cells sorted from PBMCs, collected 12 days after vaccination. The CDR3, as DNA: TGCAGCGTTGCTGTTACGGGTTACGAGCAGTACTTC. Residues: CSVAVTGYEQYF.